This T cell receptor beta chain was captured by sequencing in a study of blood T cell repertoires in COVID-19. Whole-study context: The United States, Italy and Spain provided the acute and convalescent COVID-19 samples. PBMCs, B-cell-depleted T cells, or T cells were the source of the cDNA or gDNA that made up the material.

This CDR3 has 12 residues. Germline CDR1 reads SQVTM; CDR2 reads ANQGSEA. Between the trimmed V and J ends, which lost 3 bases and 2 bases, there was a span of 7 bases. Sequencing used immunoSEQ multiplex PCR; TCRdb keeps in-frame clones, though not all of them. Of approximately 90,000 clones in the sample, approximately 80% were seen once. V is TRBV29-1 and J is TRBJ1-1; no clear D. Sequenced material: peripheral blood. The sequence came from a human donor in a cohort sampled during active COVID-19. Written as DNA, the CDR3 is TGCAGCGTTGAGGGGAGCAACACTGAAGCTTTCTTT. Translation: CSVEGSNTEAFF.